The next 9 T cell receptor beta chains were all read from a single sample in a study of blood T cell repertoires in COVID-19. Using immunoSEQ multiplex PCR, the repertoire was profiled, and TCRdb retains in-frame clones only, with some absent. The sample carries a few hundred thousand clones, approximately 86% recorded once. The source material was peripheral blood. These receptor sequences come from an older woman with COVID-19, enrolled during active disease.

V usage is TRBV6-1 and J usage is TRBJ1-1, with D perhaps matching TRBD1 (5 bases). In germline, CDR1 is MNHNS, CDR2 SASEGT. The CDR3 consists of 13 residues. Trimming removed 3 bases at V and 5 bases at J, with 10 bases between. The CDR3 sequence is CASSDGGRTEAFF. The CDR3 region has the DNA TGTGCCAGCAGTGACGGGGGAAGGACTGAAGCTTTCTTT.

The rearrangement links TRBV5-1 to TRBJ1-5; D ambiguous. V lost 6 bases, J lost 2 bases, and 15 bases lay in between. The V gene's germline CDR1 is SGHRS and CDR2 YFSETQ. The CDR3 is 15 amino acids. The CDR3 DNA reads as TGCGCCAGCAAACCGGGCTTCGGGGGCAATCAGCCCCAGCATTTT. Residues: CASKPGFGGNQPQHF.

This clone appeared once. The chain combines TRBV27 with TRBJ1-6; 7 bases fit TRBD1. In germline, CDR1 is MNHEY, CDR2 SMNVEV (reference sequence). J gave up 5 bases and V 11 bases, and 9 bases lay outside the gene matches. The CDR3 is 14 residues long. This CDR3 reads CALLGGGDNSPLHF. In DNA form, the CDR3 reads TGTGCCTTGCTAGGAGGGGGCGATAATTCACCCCTCCACTTT.

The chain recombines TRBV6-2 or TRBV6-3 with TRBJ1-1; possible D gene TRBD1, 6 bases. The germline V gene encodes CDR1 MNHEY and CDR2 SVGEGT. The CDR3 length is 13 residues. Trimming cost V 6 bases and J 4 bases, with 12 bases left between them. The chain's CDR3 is CASSPNRATEAFF. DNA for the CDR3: TGTGCCAGCAGCCCGAACAGGGCCACTGAAGCTTTCTTT.

CDR3 region: CASSPHSVTDTQYF. The CDR3 DNA sequence: TGTGCCAGCAGCCCCCACTCCGTCACAGATACGCAGTATTTT. V and J are TRBV9 and TRBJ2-3; no clear D. This CDR3 has 14 residues. Germline V gene data show CDR1 as SGDLS and CDR2 as YYNGEE. V gave up 4 bases and J gave up 2 bases, with 11 bases separating them.

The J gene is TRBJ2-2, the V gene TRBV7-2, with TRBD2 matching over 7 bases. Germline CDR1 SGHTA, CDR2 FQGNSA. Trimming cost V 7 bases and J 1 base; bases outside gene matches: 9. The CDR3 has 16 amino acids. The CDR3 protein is CASTRGGEGNTGELFF. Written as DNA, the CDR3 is TGTGCCAGCACTCGCGGGGGAGAAGGGAACACCGGGGAGCTGTTTTTT.

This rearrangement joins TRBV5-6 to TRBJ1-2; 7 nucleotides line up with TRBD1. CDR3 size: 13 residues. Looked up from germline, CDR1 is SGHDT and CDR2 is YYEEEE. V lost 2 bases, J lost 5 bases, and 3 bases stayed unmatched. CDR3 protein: CASSFQGVYGYTF. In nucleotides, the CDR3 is TGTGCCAGCAGCTTCCAGGGGGTGTATGGCTACACCTTC.

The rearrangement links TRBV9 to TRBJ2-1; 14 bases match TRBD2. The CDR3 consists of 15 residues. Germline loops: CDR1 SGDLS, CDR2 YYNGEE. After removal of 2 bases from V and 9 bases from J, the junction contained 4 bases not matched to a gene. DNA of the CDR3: TGTGCCAGCAGCGTTGGGACTAGCGGGAGCAGTGAGCAGTTCTTC. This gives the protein CASSVGTSGSSEQFF.

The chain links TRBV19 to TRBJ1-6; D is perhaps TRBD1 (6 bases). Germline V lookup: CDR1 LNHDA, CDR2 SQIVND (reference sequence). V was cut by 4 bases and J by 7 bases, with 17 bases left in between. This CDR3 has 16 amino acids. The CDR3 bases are TGTGCCAGTAGTAGAGGACAGCCGCGGCTAAATTCACCCCTCCACTTT. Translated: CASSRGQPRLNSPLHF.